One sample yielded the 24 T cell receptor beta chains listed below, sequenced in a study of cytomegalovirus exposure and HLA in healthy donors. The PCR ran on 60 Vbeta and 13 Jbeta primers. Assay used: immunoSEQ multiplex PCR; TCRdb lists only in-frame clones, some missing. The sample carries under 200,000 clones, roughly 87% recorded once. Source material: PBMCs. The receptors here all came from a woman aged 25 to 39 in good health and CMV-seronegative.

V usage is TRBV14 and J usage is TRBJ2-3; the D gene is possibly TRBD2 (6 bases). Germline V gives CDR1 SGHDN, CDR2 FVKESK. The V end was cut by 0 bases, the J end by 2 bases, with 9 bases between. This CDR3 has 15 amino acids. The CDR3 DNA reads as TGTGCCAGCAGCCAAGATTGGAGGGACACAGATACGCAGTATTTT. Residues: CASSQDWRDTDTQYF.

The V and J genes are TRBV29-1 and TRBJ2-2, with TRBD2 matching 9 bases. V dropped 1 base and J dropped 4; count of bases not matched to a gene: 1. CDR1 is SQVTM and CDR2 is ANQGSEA in the germline V gene. The CDR3 has 14 amino acids. The chain's CDR3 is CSVEGAGGTGELFF. The CDR3 coding sequence is TGCAGCGTTGAAGGAGCGGGAGGCACCGGGGAGCTGTTTTTT.

The chain couples TRBV14 to TRBJ2-7, with 8 bases that match TRBD2. The CDR3 totals 14 residues. Trimming took 2 bases from V and 5 from J; bases not matched to a gene: 5. CDR1 is SGHDN and CDR2 is FVKESK in the germline V gene. CDR3 amino acids: CASSQPGTRHEQYF. CDR3 DNA sequence: TGTGCCAGCAGCCAACCCGGGACTAGGCACGAGCAGTACTTC.

This clone has a single count. The chain joins TRBV9 to TRBJ2-1; 11 bases align to TRBD1. Germline values: CDR1 SGDLS, CDR2 YYNGEE. The ends lost 4 bases at V and 6 bases at J; junction bases unmatched: 18. The CDR3 sequence is 19 residues long. The CDR3 bases are TGTGCCAGCAGCTTACGCGGACAGGGGGCCTCACAAGCCGGCAATGAGCAGTTCTTC. Translated: CASSLRGQGASQAGNEQFF.

This chain connects TRBV2 to TRBJ2-3; 8 bases are a match to TRBD2. Germline V gene sequence: CDR1 SNHLY, CDR2 FYNNEI. This CDR3 is built from 14 residues. The V segment lost 8 bases and the J segment 0 bases; nucleotides outside the gene matches: 4. CDR3 sequence: CASVSGGSTDTQYF. The CDR3 DNA reads as TGTGCCAGCGTGAGCGGGGGTAGCACAGATACGCAGTATTTT.

The V and J genes are TRBV7-9 and TRBJ1-6, with D perhaps matching TRBD1 (5 bases). This CDR3 has 11 amino acids. V lost 5 bases and J lost 13, with 9 bases in between. Germline CDR1 reads SEHNR; CDR2 reads FQNEAQ (reference sequence). The CDR3 sequence is CASSGALPLHF. The CDR3 DNA sequence: TGTGCCAGCAGCGGGGCCCTCCCCCTCCACTTT.

This clone was seen more than once but under ten times. V usage is TRBV4-1 and J usage is TRBJ1-1; the D gene is possibly TRBD1 (5 bases). The length of the CDR3 is 13 residues. Germline V lookup: CDR1 MGHRA, CDR2 YSYEKL. The ends were cut back, 3 bases at V and 4 bases at J, with 9 bases in the middle. Here the CDR3 reads CASSQGQGTEAFF. CDR3 coding DNA: TGCGCCAGCAGCCAGGGGCAGGGCACTGAAGCTTTCTTT.

The V call is TRBV11-2, the J call TRBJ1-6; TRBD1 matches 10 bases. V lost 4 bases, J lost 5 bases, and 5 bases stayed unmatched. This CDR3 is built from 16 residues. CDR1 and CDR2 from the germline V gene are SGHAT and FQNNGV. The CDR3 region is CASSYKTGGNNSPLHF. The CDR3 coding sequence is TGTGCCAGCAGCTATAAGACAGGGGGCAATAATTCACCCCTCCACTTT.

This clone was seen just once. The chain uses TRBV6-5 and TRBJ2-5; no definite D call. V was pared by 0 bases and J by 5 bases, with 10 bases between. The CDR3 runs 14 residues. Germline CDR1 is MNHEY and CDR2 is SVGAGI. The CDR3 DNA reads TGTGCCAGCAGTTACTCCGAGTTAGTGGAGACCCAGTACTTC. It is translated as CASSYSELVETQYF.

This clone has just a few counts. The chain is built from TRBV2 and TRBJ2-7; TRBD1 agrees at 8 bases. Germline V gene sequence: CDR1 SNHLY, CDR2 FYNNEI. This CDR3 has 14 residues. The V and J ends lost 5 bases and 1 base, in that order; junction bases with no gene match: 4. CDR3 region: CASSRQGSSYEQYF. CDR3 coding DNA: TGTGCCAGCAGTAGACAGGGGTCTTCCTACGAGCAGTACTTC.

The chain has TRBV7-9 and TRBJ2-7, with 9 bases that match TRBD2. The CDR3 contains 15 residues. V dropped 4 bases and J dropped 0; count of bases not matched to a gene: 4. Germline lookup yields CDR1 SEHNR and CDR2 FQNEAQ (reference sequence). CDR3 coding DNA: TGTGCCAGCAGCTACCTTAGCGGGAGCTCCTACGAGCAGTACTTC. Translated, it gives CASSYLSGSSYEQYF.

This chain uses TRBV5-1 with TRBJ1-1; D is unclear. This CDR3 is 14 amino acids long. CDR1 SGHRS and CDR2 YFSETQ come from the germline V gene. Trimming removed 0 bases at V and 4 bases at J, with 10 bases between. The CDR3 nucleotides are TGCGCCAGCAGCTTGGATGAGGGAGTCACTGAAGCTTTCTTT. Amino acids: CASSLDEGVTEAFF.

The rearrangement joins TRBV7-2 to TRBJ1-2, with 8 bases identical to TRBD1. The junction had 6 bases not matched to a gene; V was cut back by 3 bases and J by 3 bases. Germline CDR1 SGHTA, CDR2 FQGNSA. This CDR3 contains 15 residues. The CDR3 region is CASSFRTGRDYGYTF. CDR3 nucleotide sequence: TGTGCCAGCAGCTTTCGGACAGGGCGGGACTATGGCTACACCTTC.

The chain carries TRBV9 and TRBJ2-1; 8 bases align to TRBD2. V was clipped by 0 bases and J by 2 bases; unmatched bases: 4. Germline CDR1 is SGDLS and CDR2 is YYNGEE. This CDR3 comprises 16 residues. The CDR3 DNA sequence: TGTGCCAGCAGCGTAGAGTTGCGGGGGGCCTACAATGAGCAGTTCTTC. It is translated as CASSVELRGAYNEQFF.

The CDR3 reads CASSPVGSDEQYF. In DNA, the CDR3 is TGTGCCAGCAGCCCCGTGGGCTCTGACGAGCAGTACTTC. The chain recombines TRBV7-9 with TRBJ2-7; D gene unclear. Per germline, CDR1 SEHNR and CDR2 FQNEAQ (reference sequence). V lost 5 bases and J lost 5, with 13 bases in between. This CDR3 is built from 13 residues.

The chain employs TRBV30 and TRBJ2-5; D is ambiguous. The CDR3 covers 13 residues. V was trimmed by 0 bases and J by 3 bases, leaving 8 bases between them. Looked up from germline, CDR1 is GTSNPN and CDR2 is SVGIG (reference sequence). The CDR3 DNA reads as TGTGCCTGGAGTGTATGGTCAGAAGAGACCCAGTACTTC. This codes for CAWSVWSEETQYF.

The CDR3 protein is CASSRIATGELFF. DNA of the CDR3: TGTGCCAGCAGCCGAATAGCAACCGGGGAGCTGTTTTTT. V is TRBV7-9 and J is TRBJ2-2, with unresolved D. Trimming stripped 5 bases from V and 5 bases from J, with 9 bases between. Germline CDR1 SEHNR, CDR2 FQNEAQ (reference sequence). The CDR3 has 13 amino acids.

The V call is TRBV5-1, the J call TRBJ2-1, with TRBD1 identical over 11 bases. V lost 4 bases to trimming and J lost 7 bases; unmatched junction nucleotides: 10. Germline V CDR1 and CDR2: SGHRS, YFSETQ. The CDR3 extends over 16 amino acids. CDR3 coding DNA: TGCGCCAGCAGCCAAACGGGGACAGGGGGTTTGAATGAGCAGTTCTTC. Protein: CASSQTGTGGLNEQFF.

J is TRBJ1-2 and V is TRBV2; tentative D call: TRBD1 (6 bases). This CDR3 has 15 residues. Germline V gene lookup returns CDR1 SNHLY and CDR2 FYNNEI. V was pared by 6 bases and J by 6 bases, with 20 bases between. CDR3 coding DNA: TGTGCCAGCAGCCGGGGGGCAGGGGTAGGCGATGGCTACACCTTC. Encoded protein: CASSRGAGVGDGYTF.

The rearrangement links TRBV28 to TRBJ2-7, with 7 bases that match TRBD1. With V trimmed by 2 bases and J by 7 bases, 8 bases remained unmatched. Per the germline V gene, CDR1 is MDHEN and CDR2 is SYDVKM. The CDR3 totals 14 residues. Here the CDR3 reads CASSLTGAWREQYF. In DNA, the CDR3 is TGTGCCAGCAGTTTAACAGGGGCCTGGAGGGAGCAGTACTTC.

This clone showed up just once. The V call is TRBV6-1, the J call TRBJ2-5; D uncertain. The CDR3 sequence is 15 residues long. V was clipped by 2 bases and J by 1 base, with 11 bases between them. Germline CDR1 MNHNS, CDR2 SASEGT. This CDR3 reads CASSEFGQTQETQYF. Written as DNA, the CDR3 is TGTGCCAGCAGTGAATTTGGGCAGACCCAAGAGACCCAGTACTTC.

This clone was detected only a few times. The chain carries TRBV5-6 and TRBJ2-1; 7 bases align to TRBD1. V trimming: 2 bases; J trimming: 7 bases; junction bases outside the gene matches: 9. The CDR3 is 15 amino acids. Per the germline V gene, CDR1 is SGHDT and CDR2 is YYEEEE. The CDR3 coding sequence is TGTGCCAGCAGCTTTGTGTCGACAGGGCTAAATGAGCAGTTCTTC. Translating it yields CASSFVSTGLNEQFF.

The rearrangement uses TRBV20-1 and TRBJ2-7, with a weak D call TRBD1 (5 bases). Germline CDR1 DFQATT, CDR2 SNEGSKA (reference sequence). Trimming left V 5 bases short and J 4 bases short, with 9 bases between. This CDR3 region has 11 residues. The CDR3 protein is CSAPSGYEQYF. The CDR3 DNA follows: TGCAGTGCTCCCTCAGGGTACGAGCAGTACTTC.

The chain combines TRBV30 with TRBJ2-7; a possible D gene is TRBD2 (6 bases). The V gene's germline CDR1 is GTSNPN and CDR2 SVGIG (reference sequence). The CDR3 is made up of 13 amino acids. V shed 4 bases and J shed 3 bases, with 13 bases lying between them. The CDR3 region has the DNA TGTGCCTGGACGCCGGGGGTCCACTACGAGCAGTACTTC. This codes for CAWTPGVHYEQYF.